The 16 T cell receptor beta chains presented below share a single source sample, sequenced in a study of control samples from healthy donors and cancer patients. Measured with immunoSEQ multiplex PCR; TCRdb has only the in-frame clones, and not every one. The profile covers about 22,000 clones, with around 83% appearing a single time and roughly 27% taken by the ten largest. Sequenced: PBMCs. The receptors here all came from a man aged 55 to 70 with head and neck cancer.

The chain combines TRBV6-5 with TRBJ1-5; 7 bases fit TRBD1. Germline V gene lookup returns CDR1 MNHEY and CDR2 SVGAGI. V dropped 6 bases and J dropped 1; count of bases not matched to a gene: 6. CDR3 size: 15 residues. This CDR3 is CASRQGWESNQPQHF. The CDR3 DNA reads TGTGCCAGCAGACAGGGGTGGGAGAGCAATCAGCCCCAGCATTTT.

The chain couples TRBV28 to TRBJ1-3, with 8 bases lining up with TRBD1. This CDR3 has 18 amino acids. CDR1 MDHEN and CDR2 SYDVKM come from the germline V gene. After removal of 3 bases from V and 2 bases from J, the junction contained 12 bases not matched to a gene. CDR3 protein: CASSLSGSQGAAGNTIYF. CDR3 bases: TGTGCCAGCAGTTTGTCCGGAAGTCAGGGGGCGGCTGGAAACACCATATATTTT.

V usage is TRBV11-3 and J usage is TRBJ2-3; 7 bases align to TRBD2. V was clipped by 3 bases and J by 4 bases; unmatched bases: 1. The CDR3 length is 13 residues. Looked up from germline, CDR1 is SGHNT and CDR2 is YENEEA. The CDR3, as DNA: TGTGCCAGCAGCTTGGGGGGGTCAGATACGCAGTATTTT. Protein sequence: CASSLGGSDTQYF.

CDR3 nucleotides: TGTGCCAGCAGCTTAGGAGAAGGGACTAGCGGGAGAAGGGGCGAGCAGTACTTC. Protein product: CASSLGEGTSGRRGEQYF. V gene TRBV7-9 combines with J gene TRBJ2-7; 14 nucleotides match TRBD2. CDR3 length equals 18 residues. The trim removed 1 base at V and 6 bases at J, leaving 11 bases unmatched. CDR1 SEHNR and CDR2 FQNEAQ come from the germline V gene (reference sequence).

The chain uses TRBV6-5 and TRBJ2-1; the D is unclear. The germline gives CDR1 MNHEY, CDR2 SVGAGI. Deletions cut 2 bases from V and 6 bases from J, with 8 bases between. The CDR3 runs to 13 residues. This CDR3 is CASSYDIGNEQFF. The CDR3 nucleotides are TGTGCCAGCAGTTACGACATAGGCAATGAGCAGTTCTTC.

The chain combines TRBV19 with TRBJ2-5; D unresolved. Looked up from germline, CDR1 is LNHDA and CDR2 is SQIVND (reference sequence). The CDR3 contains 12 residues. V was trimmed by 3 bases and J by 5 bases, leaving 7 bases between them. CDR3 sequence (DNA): TGTGCCAGTAGTATGCTAGGGGAGACCCAGTACTTC. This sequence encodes CASSMLGETQYF.

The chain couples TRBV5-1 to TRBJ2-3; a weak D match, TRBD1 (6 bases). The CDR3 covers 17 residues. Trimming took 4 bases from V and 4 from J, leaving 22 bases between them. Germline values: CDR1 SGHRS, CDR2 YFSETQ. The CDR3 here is CASSPWVGVGTPDTQYF. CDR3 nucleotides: TGCGCCAGCAGCCCGTGGGTTGGGGTAGGGACACCAGATACGCAGTATTTT.

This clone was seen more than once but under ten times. The CDR3 loop is CASSPMTGEEQYF. The CDR3 DNA is TGTGCCAGCTCACCAATGACAGGGGAAGAGCAGTACTTC. This sequence joins TRBV18 and TRBJ2-7; 8 nucleotides line up with TRBD1. Germline V lookup: CDR1 KGHSH, CDR2 LQKENI. J was trimmed by 7 bases and V by 2 bases; bases with no gene match: 4. This CDR3 has 13 residues.

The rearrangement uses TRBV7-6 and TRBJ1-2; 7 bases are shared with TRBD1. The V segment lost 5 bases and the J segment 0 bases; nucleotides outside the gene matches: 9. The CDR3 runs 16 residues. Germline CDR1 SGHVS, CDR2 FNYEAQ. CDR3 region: CASSAEGARANYGYTF. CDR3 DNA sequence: TGTGCCAGCAGCGCCGAGGGGGCGCGAGCTAACTATGGCTACACCTTC. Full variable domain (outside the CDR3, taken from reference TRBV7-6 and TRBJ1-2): GAGVSQSPRYKVTKRGQDVALRCDPISGHVSLYWYRQALGQGPEFLTYFNYEAQQDKSGLPNDRFSAERPEGSISTLTIQRTEQRDSAMYRCASSAEGARANYGYTFGSGTRLTVV.

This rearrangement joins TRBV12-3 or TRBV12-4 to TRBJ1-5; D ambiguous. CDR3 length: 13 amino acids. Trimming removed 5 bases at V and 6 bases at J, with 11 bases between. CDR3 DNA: TGTGCCAGCAGTGCTAGCATTCGTCAGCCCCAGCATTTT. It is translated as CASSASIRQPQHF.

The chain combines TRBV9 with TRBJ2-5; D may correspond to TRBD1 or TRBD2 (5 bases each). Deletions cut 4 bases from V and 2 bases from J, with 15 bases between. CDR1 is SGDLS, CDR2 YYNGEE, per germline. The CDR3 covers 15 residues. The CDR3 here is CASSSVGGGQETQYF. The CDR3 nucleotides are TGTGCCAGCAGCAGCGTAGGTGGGGGACAAGAGACCCAGTACTTC.

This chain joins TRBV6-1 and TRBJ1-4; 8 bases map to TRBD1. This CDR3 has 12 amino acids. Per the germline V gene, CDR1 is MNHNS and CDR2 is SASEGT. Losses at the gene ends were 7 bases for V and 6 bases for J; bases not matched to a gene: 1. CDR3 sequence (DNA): TGTGCCAGCACCAGGGGGCATGAAAAACTGTTTTTT. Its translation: CASTRGHEKLFF.

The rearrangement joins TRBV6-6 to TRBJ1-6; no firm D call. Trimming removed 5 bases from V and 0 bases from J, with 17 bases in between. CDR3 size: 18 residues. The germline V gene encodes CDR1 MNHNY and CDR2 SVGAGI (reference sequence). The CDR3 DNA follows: TGTGCCAGCAGTCTAGGAAGGGAATCCCGCTCCTATAATTCACCCCTCCACTTT. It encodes CASSLGRESRSYNSPLHF.

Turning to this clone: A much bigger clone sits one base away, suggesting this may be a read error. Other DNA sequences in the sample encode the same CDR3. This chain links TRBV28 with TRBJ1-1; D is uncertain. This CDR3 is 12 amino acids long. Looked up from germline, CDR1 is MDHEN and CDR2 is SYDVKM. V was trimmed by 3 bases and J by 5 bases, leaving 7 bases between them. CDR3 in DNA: TGTGCCAGCAGTTTGGAGGTAACTGAAGCTTTCTTT. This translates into CASSLEVTEAFF.

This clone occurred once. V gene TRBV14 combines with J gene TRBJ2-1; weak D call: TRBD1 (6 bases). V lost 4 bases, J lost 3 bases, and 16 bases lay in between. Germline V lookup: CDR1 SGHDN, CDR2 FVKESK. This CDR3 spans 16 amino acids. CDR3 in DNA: TGTGCCAGCAGCCGCCAACGGACAGTTCACTACAATGAGCAGTTCTTC. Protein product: CASSRQRTVHYNEQFF.

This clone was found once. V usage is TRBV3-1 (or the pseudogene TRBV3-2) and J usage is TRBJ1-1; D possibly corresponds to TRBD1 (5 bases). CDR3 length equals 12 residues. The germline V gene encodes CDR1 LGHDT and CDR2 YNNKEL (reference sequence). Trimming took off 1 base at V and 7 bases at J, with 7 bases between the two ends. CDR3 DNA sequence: TGTGCCAGCAGCCAAGCAGGGATTGAAGCTTTCTTT. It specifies CASSQAGIEAFF.